A single sample is the source of the 5 T cell receptor beta chains below, sequenced in a study of breast tumors, draining lymph nodes, adjacent tissues. Breast cancer patients provided tissue from their axillary draining lymph nodes. From the multiplex PCR reads, TCRdb called clonotypes with MiXCR, one entry per CDR3 protein. Altogether about 230,000 distinct CDR3 sequences are present, roughly 32% being singletons, with the ten largest covering 1.4%. The material sequenced was axillary lymph node tissue. All receptors derive from a female donor with breast cancer. Some clones in this sample may be carry-over from other donors' samples.

This clonotype appeared many times. This chain joins TRBV11-2 and TRBJ1-6; no clear D gene. V lost 3 bases and J lost 6, with 6 bases in between. Germline V lookup: CDR1 SGHAT, CDR2 FQNNGV. The length of the CDR3 is 13 residues. CDR3 nucleotides: TGTGCCAGCAGCTTGCAGCCTAATTCACCCCTCCACTTT. The encoded protein is CASSLQPNSPLHF.

This chain uses TRBV7-3 with TRBJ2-6; weak D call: TRBD1 (5 bases). Trimming removed 3 bases at V and 3 bases at J, with 9 bases between. The CDR3 runs to 15 residues. In germline, CDR1 is SGHTA, CDR2 FQGTGA. CDR3 sequence reads: CASSFVQGGANVLTF. CDR3 coding DNA: TGTGCCAGCAGCTTTGTGCAGGGTGGGGCCAACGTCCTGACTTTC.

This clonotype has a count of ten or more. This chain joins TRBV30 and TRBJ2-1, with 9 positions matching TRBD2. V was clipped by 2 bases and J by 9 bases; unmatched bases: 5. This CDR3 is built from 13 residues. The germline gives CDR1 GTSNPN, CDR2 SVGIG (reference sequence). The chain's CDR3 is CAWSQGLATEQFF. CDR3 bases: TGTGCCTGGAGTCAGGGACTAGCCACTGAGCAGTTCTTC.

The sample holds many counts of this clonotype. J is TRBJ1-5 and V is TRBV20-1, with a weak D call TRBD1 (5 bases). Trimming took off 6 bases at V and 6 bases at J, with 21 bases between the two ends. The V gene's germline CDR1 is DFQATT and CDR2 SNEGSKA (reference sequence). CDR3 length equals 15 residues. CDR3 sequence: CSAIGVRGRTQPQHF. The CDR3 region has the DNA TGCAGTGCGATAGGGGTTCGGGGACGCACTCAGCCCCAGCATTTT.

The V call is TRBV19, the J call TRBJ1-6, with 8 bases lining up with TRBD1. Trimming took 6 bases from V and 6 from J; bases not matched to a gene: 7. The CDR3 loop spans 15 amino acids. Germline V gives CDR1 LNHDA, CDR2 SQIVND (reference sequence). The CDR3 region has the DNA TGTGCCAGTAGCATTACCAGGGGGCCTAATTCACCCCTCCACTTT. It translates to CASSITRGPNSPLHF.